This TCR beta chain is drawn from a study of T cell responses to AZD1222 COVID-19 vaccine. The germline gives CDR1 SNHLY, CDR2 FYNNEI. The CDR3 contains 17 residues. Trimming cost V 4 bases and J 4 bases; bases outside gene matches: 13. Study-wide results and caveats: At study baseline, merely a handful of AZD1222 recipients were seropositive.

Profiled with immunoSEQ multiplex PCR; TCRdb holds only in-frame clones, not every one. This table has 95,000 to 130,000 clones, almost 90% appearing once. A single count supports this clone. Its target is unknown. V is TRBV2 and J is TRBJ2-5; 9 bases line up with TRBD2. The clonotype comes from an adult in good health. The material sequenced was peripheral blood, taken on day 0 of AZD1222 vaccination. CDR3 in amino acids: CASSGKLSGRISETQYF. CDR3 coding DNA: TGTGCCAGCAGTGGGAAGTTAAGCGGGAGGATTTCAGAGACCCAGTACTTC. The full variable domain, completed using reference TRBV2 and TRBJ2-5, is EPEVTQTPSHQVTQMGQEVILRCVPISNHLYFYWYRQILGQKVEFLVSFYNNEISEKSEIFDDQFSVERPDGSNFTLKIRSTKLEDSAMYFCASSGKLSGRISETQYFGPGTRLLVL.